The 23 T cell receptor beta chains presented below share a single source sample, sequenced in a study of blood T cell repertoires in COVID-19. Data came from immunoSEQ multiplex PCR; TCRdb stores just in-frame clones and leaves some out. The table shows approximately 150,000 clones, with roughly 86% occurring only once. The sample comprised peripheral blood. The receptor source for this set is a human donor with acute or convalescent COVID-19. The donor label of this sample is uncertain.

V and J are TRBV7-2 and TRBJ2-2; TRBD2 might be the D (7 bases). CDR3 length: 15 amino acids. Germline assignment: CDR1 SGHTA and CDR2 FQGNSA. Trimming cost V 6 bases and J 4 bases, with 15 bases left between them. This CDR3 reads CASSSGGLGTGELFF. For the CDR3, the DNA is TGTGCCAGCAGTTCCGGGGGGCTCGGCACCGGGGAGCTGTTTTTT.

The chain has TRBV6-5 and TRBJ1-1; D perhaps matches TRBD1 (5 bases). The CDR3 totals 13 residues. CDR1 is MNHEY and CDR2 is SVGAGI in the germline V gene. V lost 5 bases and J lost 3, with 10 bases in between. The CDR3 region has the DNA TGTGCCAGCAGTCTGGAGGGGCACACTGAAGCTTTCTTT. This codes for CASSLEGHTEAFF.

CDR3 nucleotide sequence: TGTGCCAGCAGCGTCGATTCCGGGACAGGGTTAAACGAGCAGTACTTC. Translation: CASSVDSGTGLNEQYF. The rearrangement uses TRBV9 and TRBJ2-7; 9 bases line up with TRBD1. V dropped 2 bases and J dropped 5; count of bases not matched to a gene: 11. The CDR3 extends over 16 amino acids. Germline lookup yields CDR1 SGDLS and CDR2 YYNGEE.

This chain joins TRBV4-3 and TRBJ1-4; TRBD1 is a possible D gene (6 bases). The CDR3 has 13 amino acids. The V end lost 4 bases, the J end lost 10 bases, and 13 bases lay between the germline ends. CDR1 and CDR2 from the germline V gene are LGHNA and YSLEER. The CDR3 reads CASSPADSRKLFF. CDR3 coding DNA: TGCGCCAGCAGCCCAGCGGACAGTCGAAAACTGTTTTTT.

CDR3 sequence: CSVAGSLNTEAFF. The CDR3 bases are TGCAGCGTTGCTGGCAGTTTGAACACTGAAGCTTTCTTT. V and J are TRBV29-1 and TRBJ1-1; D remains unclear. The CDR3 covers 13 residues. Trimming pared 4 bases from V and 0 bases from J, leaving 9 bases between. Germline V gives CDR1 SQVTM, CDR2 ANQGSEA.

This chain joins TRBV3-1 (or the pseudogene TRBV3-2) and TRBJ1-2; D is uncertain. The germline V gene has CDR1 LGHDT and CDR2 YNNKEL (reference sequence). The germline V and J ends were trimmed by 5 bases and 4 bases, with 11 bases remaining between them. The CDR3 sequence is 13 residues long. The CDR3 reads CASSAAAAYGYTF. CDR3 in DNA: TGTGCCAGCAGCGCCGCGGCAGCCTATGGCTACACCTTC.

The chain recombines TRBV6-6 with TRBJ1-5, with a weak D call TRBD1 (6 bases). CDR1 MNHNY and CDR2 SVGAGI come from the germline V gene (reference sequence). This CDR3 region has 14 residues. The V gene lost 5 bases and the J gene lost 7 bases, with 15 bases spanning the gap. For the CDR3, the DNA is TGTGCCAGCAGTCTCGACAGGTGGAGCCAGCCCCAGCATTTT. As protein: CASSLDRWSQPQHF.

V usage is TRBV27 and J usage is TRBJ2-1; 10 nucleotides agree with TRBD2. CDR1 is MNHEY, CDR2 SMNVEV, per germline (reference sequence). The CDR3 is 16 residues long. The V gene end was trimmed by 0 bases and the J gene end by 4 bases; junction bases not matched to a gene: 3. CDR3 DNA sequence: TGTGCCAGCAGTTTATCGCCTAGCGGGGGATACAATGAGCAGTTCTTC. This codes for CASSLSPSGGYNEQFF.

The chain links TRBV3-1 (or the pseudogene TRBV3-2) to TRBJ1-5, with 7 bases that match TRBD1. In germline, CDR1 is LGHDT, CDR2 YNNKEL (reference sequence). V trimming: 4 bases; J trimming: 5 bases; junction bases outside the gene matches: 8. The CDR3 is 15 residues long. The CDR3 loop reads CASSPDRDNYQPQHF. The CDR3 DNA follows: TGTGCCAGCAGCCCTGACAGGGACAATTATCAGCCCCAGCATTTT.

The chain recombines TRBV7-2 with TRBJ1-1; tentatively, D is TRBD1 (5 bases). The CDR3 length is 16 residues. V lost 2 bases and J 0 bases, leaving 13 bases between the germline ends. Germline V gives CDR1 SGHTA, CDR2 FQGNSA. CDR3 sequence reads: CASSLRAGKMNTEAFF. The CDR3 region has the DNA TGTGCCAGCAGCTTACGGGCAGGGAAGATGAACACTGAAGCTTTCTTT.

The genes are TRBV7-9 and TRBJ1-4; weak D call: TRBD1 (5 bases). Looked up from germline, CDR1 is SEHNR and CDR2 is FQNEAQ (reference sequence). V was shortened by 2 bases and J by 5 bases, with 15 bases between the two germline ends. This CDR3 is 16 amino acids long. For the CDR3, the DNA is TGTGCCAGCAGCTTAACAACTGGGGCGGGGAATGAAAAACTGTTTTTT. It specifies CASSLTTGAGNEKLFF.

The chain combines TRBV19 with TRBJ1-4, with D perhaps TRBD1 (5 bases). The germline V gene encodes CDR1 LNHDA and CDR2 SQIVND (reference sequence). This CDR3 comprises 18 residues. V was shortened by 6 bases and J by 0 bases, with 20 bases between the two germline ends. The CDR3 loop reads CASRGRTGLEATNEKLFF. The DNA of the CDR3 is TGTGCCAGTAGGGGTAGGACGGGACTAGAAGCAACTAATGAAAAACTGTTTTTT. The variable domain in full, with the rest retrieved from reference TRBV19 and TRBJ1-4, is DGGITQSPKYLFRKEGQNVTLSCEQNLNHDAMYWYRQDPGQGLRLIYYSQIVNDFQKGDIAEGYSVSREKKESFPLTVTSAQKNPTAFYLCASRGRTGLEATNEKLFFGSGTQLSVL.

The CDR3 loop is CASSPTWDREDEQYF. The DNA of the CDR3 is TGTGCCAGCAGCCCAACGTGGGACAGGGAGGACGAGCAGTACTTC. J is TRBJ2-7 and V is TRBV4-2, with 9 bases fitting TRBD1. The CDR3 is 15 amino acids. Germline loops: CDR1 LGHNA, CDR2 YNFKEQ. V gave up 4 bases and J gave up 5 bases; unmatched junction bases: 9.

The gene calls are TRBV20-1 and TRBJ2-5; tentatively, D is TRBD1 (5 bases). The germline V and J ends were trimmed by 6 bases and 6 bases, with 11 bases remaining between them. The CDR3 runs 11 residues. Germline loops: CDR1 DFQATT, CDR2 SNEGSKA (reference sequence). CDR3 DNA: TGCAGTGCCTCCTCAGGGCAGACCCAGTACTTC. Translation: CSASSGQTQYF.

The table lists this clone with a few counts. J is TRBJ1-2 and V is TRBV6-6; 7 bases match TRBD1. Losses at the gene ends were 0 bases for V and 8 bases for J; bases not matched to a gene: 9. The CDR3 consists of 15 residues. Germline CDR1 and CDR2: MNHNY and SVGAGI (reference sequence). In DNA, the CDR3 is TGTGCCAGCAGTTACTCGATGACAGGGACTGGCGGCTACACCTTC. Amino acids: CASSYSMTGTGGYTF.

The chain couples TRBV7-9 to TRBJ2-1; weak D call: TRBD1 (5 bases). V was clipped by 5 bases and J by 7 bases, with 9 bases between them. CDR3 size: 12 residues. Germline CDR1 reads SEHNR; CDR2 reads FQNEAQ (reference sequence). CDR3 coding DNA: TGTGCCAGCAGCCCAGGGTTTAATGAGCAGTTCTTC. This translates into CASSPGFNEQFF.

This clone was detected only once. The rearrangement links TRBV12-3 or TRBV12-4 to TRBJ2-5; 7 positions agree with TRBD1. The CDR3 runs 13 residues. V lost 6 bases, J lost 3 bases, and 4 bases stayed unmatched. The DNA for the CDR3 is TGTGCCAGCAGGACCGGGACAGAAGAGACCCAGTACTTC. As protein: CASRTGTEETQYF.

The V call is TRBV6-1, the J call TRBJ1-2, with D tentatively TRBD1 (5 bases). CDR3 length: 15 amino acids. Germline CDR1 reads MNHNS; CDR2 reads SASEGT. The V end lost 3 bases, the J end lost 5 bases, and 16 bases lay between the germline ends. The CDR3 loop reads CASSERVFGGYGYTF. The DNA for the CDR3 is TGTGCCAGCAGTGAGAGGGTATTCGGGGGTTATGGCTACACCTTC.

The genes are TRBV7-2 and TRBJ2-7; D gene unclear. This CDR3 spans 15 amino acids. Per germline, CDR1 SGHTA and CDR2 FQGNSA. V was cut by 4 bases and J by 0 bases, with 13 bases left in between. This CDR3 is CASSSREYSSYEQYF. The CDR3 DNA reads as TGTGCCAGCAGCTCGAGAGAGTACAGCTCCTACGAGCAGTACTTC.

This clone appeared a few times. The genes are TRBV2 and TRBJ2-5; 10 nucleotides align to TRBD1. Germline-derived CDR1 and CDR2 are SNHLY and FYNNEI. The CDR3 has 14 residues. Trimming cost V 5 bases and J 7 bases; bases outside gene matches: 7. The CDR3 is CASSPTGGGWTQYF. CDR3 DNA sequence: TGTGCCAGCAGTCCGACAGGGGGCGGGTGGACCCAGTACTTC.

With regard to this clone: The conserved phenylalanine or tryptophan normally closing the CDR3 is absent here, so this likely arose from a read error. The DNA is omitted, as the CDR3 cannot be located on it reliably, and the CDR3 follows TCRdb's listing. This sequence joins TRBV20-1 and TRBJ1-2; the table's D call TRBD1 went unverified against the DNA. Germline V gene data show CDR1 as DFQATT and CDR2 as SNEGSKA (reference sequence). The CDR3 is 10 amino acids long, termini counted. CDR3 in amino acids: CSARLQSITL.

The gene calls are TRBV4-1 and TRBJ1-2; D is undetermined. V was clipped by 0 bases and J by 6 bases, with 14 bases between them. CDR1 and CDR2 from the germline V gene are MGHRA and YSYEKL. This CDR3 has 15 residues. As DNA, the CDR3 is TGCGCCAGCAGCCAAGAACGCAACCCTGCGGATGGCTACACCTTC. Amino acid sequence: CASSQERNPADGYTF.

The chain combines TRBV6-6 with TRBJ1-5, with TRBD1 matching 9 bases. The V gene's germline CDR1 is MNHNY and CDR2 SVGAGI (reference sequence). Germline trimming cut 2 bases from V and 5 bases from J; bases unmatched to any gene: 4. The CDR3 consists of 15 residues. Written as DNA, the CDR3 is TGTGCCAGCAGTTACAACAGGGGGCATCATCAGCCCCAGCATTTT. Translating gives CASSYNRGHHQPQHF.